The T cell receptor beta chain described here comes from a study of blood T cell repertoires in COVID-19. The ends were cut back, 4 bases at V and 0 bases at J, with 16 bases in the middle. Germline-derived CDR1 and CDR2 are SGHRS and YFSETQ. This CDR3 spans 16 amino acids. Produced via immunoSEQ multiplex PCR; TCRdb's table is partial and in-frame only. This sample has a few hundred thousand clones, with approximately 85% found just once. Material: PBMCs or T cells enriched from blood (not recorded which). The J gene is TRBJ1-1, the V gene TRBV5-1; TRBD1 is a possible D gene (6 bases). The origin of this receptor is a woman aged 50 to 65 who had recovered from COVID-19. CDR3 bases: TGCGCCAGCAGCGGGAGGGGTAGGGGGATGAACACTGAAGCTTTCTTT. This gives the protein CASSGRGRGMNTEAFF. The full variable domain, rest sourced from reference TRBV5-1 and TRBJ1-1, is KAGVTQTPRYLIKTRGQQVTLSCSPISGHRSVSWYQQTPGQGLQFLFEYFSETQRNKGNFPGRFSGRQFSNSRSEMNVSTLELGDSALYLCASSGRGRGMNTEAFFGQGTRLTVV.